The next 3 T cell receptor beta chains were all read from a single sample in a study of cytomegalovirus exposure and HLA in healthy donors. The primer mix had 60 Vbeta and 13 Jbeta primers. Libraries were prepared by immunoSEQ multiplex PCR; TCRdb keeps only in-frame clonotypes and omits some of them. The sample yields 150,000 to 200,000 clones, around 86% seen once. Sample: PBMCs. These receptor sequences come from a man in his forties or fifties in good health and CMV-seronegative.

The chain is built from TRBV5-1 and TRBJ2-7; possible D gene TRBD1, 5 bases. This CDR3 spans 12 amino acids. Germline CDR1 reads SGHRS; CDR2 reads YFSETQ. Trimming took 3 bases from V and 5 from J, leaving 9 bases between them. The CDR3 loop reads CASSWGGDEQYF. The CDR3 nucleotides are TGCGCCAGCAGCTGGGGCGGAGACGAGCAGTACTTC.

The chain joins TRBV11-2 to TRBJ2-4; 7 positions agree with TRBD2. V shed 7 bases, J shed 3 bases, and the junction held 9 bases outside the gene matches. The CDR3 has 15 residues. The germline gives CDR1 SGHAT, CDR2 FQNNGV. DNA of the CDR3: TGTGCCAGCACCCCCGGAGCGGGGTACAAAAACATTCAGTACTTC. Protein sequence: CASTPGAGYKNIQYF.

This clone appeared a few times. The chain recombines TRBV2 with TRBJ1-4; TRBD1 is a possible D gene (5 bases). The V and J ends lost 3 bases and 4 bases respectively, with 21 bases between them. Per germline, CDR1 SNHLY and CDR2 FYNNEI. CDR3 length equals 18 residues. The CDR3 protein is CASSDRTGGSSFNEKLFF. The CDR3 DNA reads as TGTGCCAGCAGTGACAGGACGGGGGGATCTTCCTTTAATGAAAAACTGTTTTTT.